This T cell receptor (beta chain) was sequenced during a study of Graves' ophthalmopathy and Graves' hyperthyroidism. Whole-study context: Peripheral blood sampling occurred at initial diagnosis, before any treatment. Overall study findings and caveats: Appearing in blood as well were most expanded thyroid clonotypes above 0.001 frequency.

RNA served as the template for amplifying TCR beta CDR3 regions. After a first-round RT-PCR with HTBI primers, a second-round multiplex PCR was run. TCRdb recomputed calls from the multiplex PCR reads with MiXCR, one row per CDR3 protein. The sample includes around 340,000 distinct CDR3 sequences, roughly 17% seen only once; the top ten take about 12%. Where ophthalmopathy was present, donors had moderate-to-severe activity, CAS ≥3, NOSPECS ≥4 and duration under 3 months. Regarding this clonotype: What it binds is not known.

The sequence was collected from an adult man with Graves' ophthalmopathy. The sequenced sample consisted of peripheral blood.

The CDR3: CASSRALKQNTEAFF. The CDR3 DNA is TGCGCCAGCAGCCGGGCCCTAAAGCAGAACACTGAAGCTTTCTTT. V and J are TRBV5-1 and TRBJ1-1; D ambiguous. Germline values: CDR1 SGHRS, CDR2 YFSETQ. Trimming left V 4 bases short and J 1 base short, with 14 bases between. This CDR3 comprises 15 residues.